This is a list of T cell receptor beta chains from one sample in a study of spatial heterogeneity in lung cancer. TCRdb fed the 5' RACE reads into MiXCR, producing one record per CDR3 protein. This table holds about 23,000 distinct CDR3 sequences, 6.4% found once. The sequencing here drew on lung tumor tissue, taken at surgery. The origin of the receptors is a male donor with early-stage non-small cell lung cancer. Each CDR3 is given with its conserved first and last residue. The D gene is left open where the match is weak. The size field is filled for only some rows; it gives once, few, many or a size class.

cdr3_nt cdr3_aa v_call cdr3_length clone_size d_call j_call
TGCGCCAGCAGCGCGGACCTCAAGCAGTTCTTC CASSADLKQFF TRBV5-1 11 many NA TRBJ2-1
TGTGCCACCAGGGACAGGGCGGAGGACGAGCAGTACTTC CATRDRAEDEQYF TRBV10-3 13 many TRBD1 TRBJ2-7
TGCAGCGTGTGGGGCCGGAGATACACAGATACGCAGTATTTT CSVWGRRYTDTQYF TRBV29-1 14 NA NA TRBJ2-3
TGTGCCAGCAGCCCCTGGAACAGGGCCTCCTACGAGCAGTACTTC CASSPWNRASYEQYF TRBV3-1 15 many NA TRBJ2-7
TGTGCCAGCACCTCACTGACCGAGATCAATCAGCCCCAGCATTTT CASTSLTEINQPQHF TRBV6-5 15 many NA TRBJ1-5
TGTGCCAGCAGTAAGACAGGGAACACCGGGGAGCTGTTTTTT CASSKTGNTGELFF TRBV7-2 14 NA NA TRBJ2-2
TGTGCCAGCAGGGCGATAGCAGAAGAGACCCAGTACTTC CASRAIAEETQYF TRBV28 13 few NA TRBJ2-5
TGTGCCAGCAATGGACGGATTATCGGAGAGACCCAGTACTTC CASNGRIIGETQYF TRBV25-1 14 many NA TRBJ2-5
TGTGCGACCATTACTGCTAACTATGGCTACACCTTC CATITANYGYTF TRBV28 12 many NA TRBJ1-2
TGTGCCAGCAGCTTAGGGGGGGCTCAAGAGACCCAGTACTTC CASSLGGAQETQYF TRBV7-2 14 many NA TRBJ2-5
TGTGCCAGCAGCTTGGGGGGACGGACCTACGAGCAGTACTTC CASSLGGRTYEQYF TRBV5-5 14 medium-sized NA TRBJ2-7
TGTGCCAGCAGACGCGACAGGGGGCAGGGCACCGGGGAGCTGTTTTTT CASRRDRGQGTGELFF TRBV6-2/TRBV6-3 16 many TRBD1 TRBJ2-2